This entry lists 14 T cell receptor beta chains sequenced from one sample in a study of blood T cell repertoires in COVID-19. Using immunoSEQ multiplex PCR, the repertoire was profiled, and TCRdb retains in-frame clones only, with some absent. The sample shows approximately 150,000 clones, more than 80% of them seen only once. Sequencing was performed on peripheral blood. These receptors originate from a man in his 70s with acute or convalescent COVID-19.

This chain joins TRBV7-2 and TRBJ1-1; D is undetermined. Per germline, CDR1 SGHTA and CDR2 FQGNSA. The V end lost 3 bases, the J end lost 7 bases, and 12 bases lay between the germline ends. The CDR3 runs to 13 residues. Written as DNA, the CDR3 is TGTGCCAGCAGCTTGTACGGGTCCCATGAAGCTTTCTTT. It translates to CASSLYGSHEAFF.

The chain uses TRBV3-1 (or the pseudogene TRBV3-2) and TRBJ1-2, with TRBD1 as a possible D gene (6 bases). This CDR3 is built from 13 residues. Germline V gene lookup returns CDR1 LGHDT and CDR2 YNNKEL (reference sequence). V shed 3 bases and J shed 6 bases, with 11 bases lying between them. The CDR3 here is CASSQVGAHGYTF. The DNA for the CDR3 is TGTGCCAGCAGCCAGGTGGGGGCGCATGGCTACACCTTC.

This clone came up a few times. The chain has TRBV20-1 and TRBJ2-2; TRBD2 matches at 7 bases. From germline, CDR1 is DFQATT and CDR2 SNEGSKA (reference sequence). V was clipped by 3 bases and J by 1 base; unmatched bases: 2. CDR3 size: 14 residues. The DNA for the CDR3 is TGCAGTGCTAGTCCTAGCGGGAACACCGGGGAGCTGTTTTTT. This gives the protein CSASPSGNTGELFF.

The count of this clone is one. This chain links TRBV6-5 with TRBJ1-2, with D possibly being TRBD1 (5 bases). Trimming pared 7 bases from V and 3 bases from J, leaving 15 bases between. The CDR3 length is 14 residues. Per germline, CDR1 MNHEY and CDR2 SVGAGI. CDR3 sequence reads: CASITGGTDYGYTF. DNA of the CDR3: TGTGCCAGCATTACAGGAGGGACCGACTATGGCTACACCTTC.

The chain employs TRBV7-8 and TRBJ2-7; 7 bases match TRBD2. Germline V gene data show CDR1 as SGHVS and CDR2 as FQNEAQ. V lost 1 base and J lost 4; bases outside the gene matches: 7. The CDR3 contains 15 residues. The CDR3 DNA reads as TGTGCCAGCAGCTTAGGCCGGGACGGGGGGTACGAGCAGTACTTC. This sequence encodes CASSLGRDGGYEQYF.

The gene calls are TRBV18 and TRBJ1-3; 8 nucleotides match TRBD1. This CDR3 contains 14 residues. V was clipped by 6 bases and J by 2 bases; unmatched bases: 3. Germline lookup yields CDR1 KGHSH and CDR2 LQKENI. DNA for the CDR3: TGTGCCAGCTCTTCGGACAGGGCTGGAAACACCATATATTTT. It yields the protein CASSSDRAGNTIYF.

The chain employs TRBV11-2 and TRBJ2-6; TRBD2 might be the D (5 bases). Germline lookup yields CDR1 SGHAT and CDR2 FQNNGV. The V and J ends lost 3 bases and 0 bases respectively, with 12 bases between them. The CDR3 runs to 17 residues. CDR3 nucleotide sequence: TGTGCCAGCAGCTTTCGGGGTGCTCTCTCTGGGGCCAACGTCCTGACTTTC. The encoded protein is CASSFRGALSGANVLTF.

The V call is TRBV15, the J call TRBJ2-2, with D possibly matching TRBD1 (6 bases). The CDR3 extends over 16 amino acids. The V end lost 2 bases, the J end lost 0 bases, and 10 bases lay between the germline ends. Germline V gives CDR1 LNHNV, CDR2 YYDKDF (reference sequence). The CDR3 sequence is CATSRYPGANTGELFF. CDR3 nucleotides: TGTGCCACCAGCAGATATCCAGGGGCGAACACCGGGGAGCTGTTTTTT.

This clone was seen only once. V and J are TRBV5-1 and TRBJ2-3; 7 nucleotides agree with TRBD2. The CDR3 consists of 16 residues. The germline V gene has CDR1 SGHRS and CDR2 YFSETQ. The J segment lost 1 base and the V segment lost 0 bases, leaving 5 bases of the junction unmatched. The CDR3 loop reads CASSLDREAGTDTQYF. The CDR3 bases are TGCGCCAGCAGCTTGGACCGGGAGGCCGGCACAGATACGCAGTATTTT.

The chain carries TRBV5-6 and TRBJ2-3; TRBD2 matches 9 bases. Unmatched junction bases numbered 8, after V lost 4 bases and J lost 2 bases. Germline V gene data show CDR1 as SGHDT and CDR2 as YYEEEE. CDR3 length: 16 amino acids. The CDR3, as DNA: TGTGCCAGCAGCACCTCGACTAGCGGTTACACAGATACGCAGTATTTT. The encoded protein is CASSTSTSGYTDTQYF.

The chain uses TRBV18 and TRBJ2-1; TRBD2 aligns across 10 bases. The V and J ends lost 1 base and 9 bases, in that order; junction bases with no gene match: 15. Germline loops: CDR1 KGHSH, CDR2 LQKENI. The CDR3 consists of 18 residues. CDR3 residues: CASSPRSGLAGAKGEQFF. Written as DNA, the CDR3 is TGTGCCAGCTCACCACGTTCTGGCCTAGCGGGAGCGAAGGGTGAGCAGTTCTTC.

This chain connects TRBV19 to TRBJ2-5, with a tentative D call TRBD2 (5 bases). The germline gives CDR1 LNHDA, CDR2 SQIVND (reference sequence). Deletions cut 6 bases from V and 7 bases from J, with 15 bases between. The CDR3 has 13 amino acids. This CDR3 reads CASRENGIRTQYF. In DNA, the CDR3 is TGTGCCAGTAGGGAGAACGGGATCCGGACCCAGTACTTC.

The chain uses TRBV11-2 and TRBJ1-5; D is perhaps TRBD1 (6 bases). V was pared by 1 base and J by 4 bases, with 11 bases between. The germline gives CDR1 SGHAT, CDR2 FQNNGV. This CDR3 spans 15 amino acids. This CDR3 reads CASSLGTGLNQPQHF. Written as DNA, the CDR3 is TGTGCCAGCAGCTTAGGAACAGGGCTGAATCAGCCCCAGCATTTT. Looking up the rest from reference TRBV11-2 and TRBJ1-5 gives the full variable domain: EAGVAQSPRYKIIEKRQSVAFWCNPISGHATLYWYQQILGQGPKLLIQFQNNGVVDDSQLPKDRFSAERLKGVDSTLKIQPAKLEDSAVYLCASSLGTGLNQPQHFGDGTRLSIL.

This chain connects TRBV19 to TRBJ2-1; TRBD2 agrees at 13 bases. V dropped 5 bases and J dropped 8; count of bases not matched to a gene: 6. Germline assignment: CDR1 LNHDA and CDR2 SQIVND (reference sequence). This CDR3 has 15 residues. This CDR3 is CASSSRTSGRDEQFF. CDR3 sequence (DNA): TGTGCCAGTAGTTCCCGGACTAGCGGGAGAGATGAGCAGTTCTTC.